This TCR beta chain was profiled in a study of early T cells in non-severe SARS-CoV-2 infection. Background on the study: Chains stayed unpaired after sequencing of bulk RNA from unsorted whole blood. Whole-study findings and limits: The VDJdb matching leaned toward anti-spike CD8 responses and overlooked private and CD4 specificities.

Via MiXCR, TCRdb re-called the 5' RACE reads, giving one row per CDR3 protein. The table has about 49,000 distinct CDR3 sequences, roughly 6.5% seen once. This clonotype was seen at least ten times. The antigen remains undetermined. The germline gives CDR1 PRHDT, CDR2 FYEKMQ (reference sequence). This CDR3 is built from 15 residues. V shed 4 bases and J 1 base; nucleotides not matched to a gene: 4. This clonotype was sampled from an adult who was a healthcare worker with PCR-confirmed SARS-CoV-2 infection or an uninfected control (not recorded which). The chain links TRBV13 to TRBJ2-7, with 10 bases matching TRBD1. This sample comprised whole blood, obtained at baseline. CDR3 bases: TGTGCCAGCAGCTCCCGGGACAGGGGTTCCTACGAGCAGTACTTC. Translation: CASSSRDRGSYEQYF.